This TCR beta chain was identified in a study of OX40 agonist ivuxolimab in advanced cancers. In terms of the full investigation: Ivuxolimab was a fully human IgG2 agonistic monoclonal antibody targeting the costimulatory receptor OX40 (CD134). A male proportion of 75% to 85% and a mean age of approximately 62 years, ranging from 23 to 79, were recorded for the dose-escalation cohort. Among the approximately 50 dose-escalation patients, about 19 had hepatocellular carcinoma, 15 or so melanoma, 9 renal cell carcinoma and 9 head and neck cancer. Partial responses were achieved by three dose-escalation patients, of whom one had hepatocellular carcinoma and two had cutaneous melanoma. Intravenous ivuxolimab was administered to patients every 2 weeks at six dose levels: 0.01, 0.1, 0.3, 1.5, 3 and 10 mg/kg. Peripheral TCRbeta sequencing was intended to test whether TCR sequence diversity was altered and clonal T-cell expansion was caused by ivuxolimab. The paper reports the monotherapy dose-escalation portion (N of about 50 patients) of the phase I ivuxolimab trial. Patients were allowed to have had prior anti-PD-1, anti-PD-L1 or anti-CTLA-4 therapy, and approximately 43% of the dose-escalation patients had previously received checkpoint inhibitors. Overall study results and their limits: After ivuxolimab, expanded clones were on average more numerous among CD8+ T cells than among CD4+ T cells. The antigen specificity of the peripheral T cells that underwent clonal expansion was not determined. Low levels of normalized T-cell clonal expansion were also seen in some patients who did not respond. Clonal expansion of both CD4+ and CD8+ blood T cells was observed from baseline to week 6 at doses 0.1 to 3.0 mg/kg. In the 0.1-3.0 mg/kg groups, partial responders had among the lowest normalized peripheral clonal expansion, particularly in CD8+ T cells.

As concerns this clone: The target of this receptor is not known. Nothing much larger sits one base from this clone, and base qualities are not available.

Genomic DNA was isolated from the sorted cells so that the TCRbeta CDR3 region could be sequenced. The immunoSEQ Assay was used to sequence the TCRbeta CDR3 regions. The table comes from immuneACCESS by way of TCRdb, which keeps in-frame sequences with V and J called. Part of the clones is missing from these tables; in studies checked, under half for an unresolved V gene and the rest for unknown reasons. This sample comprises tens of thousands of clones, over 80% of them detected only once. Together, the top ten hold 0.43% of the sample. Trimming removed 6 bases from V and 8 bases from J, leaving 9 bases between the germline ends. The CDR1 and CDR2 encoded by the germline V gene are SGHRS and YFSETQ. The CDR3 goes from the cysteine to the phenylalanine over 11 residues. The retained sequence is limited to the CDR3, 33 bases, with the frame set at the first base. The trial excluded patients who had a history of autoimmune disease or who were on systemic immunosuppression. Peripheral blood for TCR sequencing was collected from all dose cohorts at baseline, on cycle 4 day 1, and on cycle 7 day 1. The samples were taken from a phase I, first-in-human, multicenter, open-label dose-escalation trial of ivuxolimab. Adults with locally advanced or metastatic head and neck squamous cell, hepatocellular, melanoma or renal cell carcinoma were enrolled in the trial. Before TCR sequencing, CD4+ T cells and CD8+ T cells were sorted from peripheral blood as separate populations.

Material: CD4+ or CD8+ T cells sorted from blood, obtained in a trial of the OX40 agonist ivuxolimab. The chain joins TRBV5-1 to TRBJ2-1, with the D gene too uncertain to name. The origin of this receptor is an adult with an advanced solid tumor such as melanoma, head and neck, liver or kidney cancer. The DNA sequence reads TGCGCCAGCATCCCCGGCGATGAGCAGTTCTTC. This encodes CASIPGDEQFF.